A single sample is the source of the 26 T cell receptor beta chains below, sequenced in a study of cytomegalovirus exposure and HLA in healthy donors. PCR employed 60 Vbeta and 13 Jbeta primers. Profiled with immunoSEQ multiplex PCR; TCRdb holds only in-frame clones, not every one. The sample carries 150,000 to 200,000 clones, around 80% recorded once. Sample: PBMCs. The receptor set was obtained from a man between 40 and 49 years old in good health and CMV-seropositive.

The CDR3 nucleotides read TGTGCCAGCAGAATATTGGGACAGGGTTCCTACGAGCAGTACTTC. Amino acid sequence: CASRILGQGSYEQYF. This sequence joins TRBV6-1 and TRBJ2-7, with 9 positions matching TRBD1. The CDR3 runs 15 residues. After removal of 6 bases from V and 1 base from J, the junction contained 7 bases not matched to a gene. From germline, CDR1 is MNHNS and CDR2 SASEGT.

The rearrangement joins TRBV7-3 to TRBJ2-3; the D gene is possibly TRBD2 (5 bases). Germline V gives CDR1 SGHTA, CDR2 FQGTGA. Trimming cost V 7 bases and J 1 base, with 15 bases left between them. The CDR3 consists of 15 residues. CDR3 coding DNA: TGTGCCAGCAACCTAGGCTGGGGAGGCACAGATACGCAGTATTTT. This codes for CASNLGWGGTDTQYF.

This rearrangement joins TRBV9 to TRBJ1-5; TRBD1 might be the D (6 bases). Trimming cost V 5 bases and J 6 bases, with 15 bases left between them. CDR1 is SGDLS and CDR2 is YYNGEE in the germline V gene. The length of the CDR3 is 14 residues. CDR3 sequence reads: CASSETGLTQPQHF. The CDR3 DNA sequence: TGTGCCAGCAGTGAAACAGGGTTAACTCAGCCCCAGCATTTT. Drawing the rest from reference TRBV9 and TRBJ1-5, the complete variable domain is DSGVTQTPKHLITATGQRVTLRCSPRSGDLSVYWYQQSLDQGLQFLIQYYNGEERAKGNILERFSAQQFPDLHSELNLSSLELGDSALYFCASSETGLTQPQHFGDGTRLSIL.

The chain is built from TRBV4-2 and TRBJ2-7; the D gene is possibly TRBD2 (5 bases). CDR1 and CDR2 from the germline V gene are LGHNA and YNFKEQ. V dropped 0 bases and J dropped 0 bases, with 15 bases sitting between them. This CDR3 spans 17 amino acids. The CDR3 coding sequence is TGTGCCAGCAGCCAAGACCTCGGACTGGTGAGCTCCTACGAGCAGTACTTC. Encoded protein: CASSQDLGLVSSYEQYF.

This chain links TRBV2 with TRBJ1-1; D remains unclear. Germline V lookup: CDR1 SNHLY, CDR2 FYNNEI. Deletions cut 7 bases from V and 0 bases from J, with 9 bases between. There are 13 residues in the CDR3. This CDR3 is CASTSTMNTEAFF. The CDR3 DNA reads as TGTGCCAGCACCTCCACTATGAACACTGAAGCTTTCTTT.

V and J are TRBV15 and TRBJ2-6; D is ambiguous. This CDR3 is built from 15 residues. CDR1 and CDR2 from the germline V gene are LNHNV and YYDKDF (reference sequence). With 7 bases removed from V and 0 bases from J, the gap between germline ends came to 10 bases. Written as DNA, the CDR3 is TGTGCCACCACTTCGACAAACTCTGGGGCCAACGTCCTGACTTTC. Its protein is CATTSTNSGANVLTF.

The chain uses TRBV7-2 and TRBJ1-2; 11 nucleotides agree with TRBD1. The germline V gene encodes CDR1 SGHTA and CDR2 FQGNSA. V gave up 3 bases and J gave up 8 bases; unmatched junction bases: 5. The CDR3 has 14 residues. CDR3 nucleotide sequence: TGTGCCAGCAGCTTGGGACAGGGGGATTACGGCTACACCTTC. This codes for CASSLGQGDYGYTF.

This clone was observed once. The V gene is TRBV7-9, the J gene TRBJ2-5; D is perhaps TRBD1 (5 bases). V lost 0 bases to trimming and J lost 5 bases, with 10 bases between them. Germline lookup yields CDR1 SEHNR and CDR2 FQNEAQ (reference sequence). The CDR3 is made up of 14 amino acids. The CDR3 DNA is TGTGCCAGCAGCTTAGCAGGGGTGAAGGAGACCCAGTACTTC. Residues: CASSLAGVKETQYF.

The CDR3 loop is CASSLSGFRDTQYF. The DNA of the CDR3 is TGTGCCAGCAGCTTATCGGGGTTCCGAGATACGCAGTATTTT. J is TRBJ2-3 and V is TRBV11-2, with D possibly being TRBD2 (5 bases). The CDR3 has 14 amino acids. Germline CDR1 reads SGHAT; CDR2 reads FQNNGV. V was cut by 2 bases and J by 5 bases, with 11 bases left in between.

The chain is built from TRBV28 and TRBJ1-2; a weak D match, TRBD1 (6 bases). CDR1 MDHEN and CDR2 SYDVKM come from the germline V gene. V gave up 5 bases and J gave up 4 bases, with 11 bases separating them. The CDR3 is made up of 13 amino acids. The CDR3, as DNA: TGTGCCAGCAGTATGACAGGTCCCTATGGCTACACCTTC. This translates into CASSMTGPYGYTF.

This clone occurred once. This chain uses TRBV27 with TRBJ2-3; D might be TRBD2 (5 bases). Between the trimmed V and J ends, which lost 5 bases and 2 bases, there was a span of 11 bases. In germline, CDR1 is MNHEY, CDR2 SMNVEV (reference sequence). CDR3 size: 14 residues. CDR3 loop: CASSTRGDTDTQYF. CDR3 nucleotide sequence: TGTGCCAGCAGTACTCGGGGAGACACAGATACGCAGTATTTT.

With respect to this clone: At one end, the junction sequence differs from germline, possibly due to a read error. The rearrangement links TRBV7-9 to TRBJ1-2, with D tentatively TRBD1 (5 bases). CDR1 SEHNR and CDR2 FQNEAQ come from the germline V gene (reference sequence). The length of the CDR3 is 12 residues. CDR3 sequence (DNA): TGTTCCAGCAGCCAGACAGCTGGCGGCTACACCTTC. It specifies CSSSQTAGGYTF.

J is TRBJ1-1 and V is TRBV28; D uncertain. Germline CDR1 is MDHEN and CDR2 is SYDVKM. The CDR3 sequence is 13 residues long. The ends were cut back, 3 bases at V and 6 bases at J, with 11 bases in the middle. The CDR3 DNA reads TGTGCCAGCAGTTTGACTGGGTCCGCTGAAGCTTTCTTT. The encoded protein is CASSLTGSAEAFF.

This sequence joins TRBV6-6 and TRBJ1-5; weak D call: TRBD1 (5 bases). Germline CDR1 MNHNY, CDR2 SVGAGI (reference sequence). The CDR3 sequence is 13 residues long. Trimming took 8 bases from V and 3 from J, leaving 11 bases between them. The CDR3 is CASGAGYNQPQHF. In DNA, the CDR3 is TGTGCCAGCGGGGCCGGATACAATCAGCCCCAGCATTTT.

A single count supports this clone. The chain combines TRBV7-9 with TRBJ1-2, with D maybe TRBD1 (6 bases). V dropped 5 bases and J dropped 1 base, with 11 bases sitting between them. The germline CDR1 and CDR2 sequences are SEHNR and FQNEAQ (reference sequence). This CDR3 contains 14 residues. The chain's CDR3 is CASSQGHLNYGYTF. CDR3 DNA sequence: TGTGCCAGCAGCCAGGGACACCTTAACTATGGCTACACCTTC.

The chain is built from TRBV27 and TRBJ1-2; TRBD1 aligns across 8 bases. The J segment lost 4 bases and the V segment lost 5 bases, leaving 6 bases of the junction unmatched. The CDR3 is made up of 14 amino acids. CDR1 MNHEY and CDR2 SMNVEV come from the germline V gene (reference sequence). CDR3 sequence (DNA): TGTGCCAGCAGTAAGGGACAGGACACCTATGGCTACACCTTC. Translation gives CASSKGQDTYGYTF.

J is TRBJ2-3 and V is TRBV19, with TRBD2 matching 8 bases. The junction had 4 bases not matched to a gene; V was cut back by 5 bases and J by 3 bases. This CDR3 contains 14 residues. CDR1 and CDR2 (germline): LNHDA, SQIVND (reference sequence). The DNA of the CDR3 is TGTGCCAGTAGTCTGGGCGGGGGGACAGATACGCAGTATTTT. This gives the protein CASSLGGGTDTQYF.

This clone was observed once. The gene calls are TRBV30 and TRBJ2-7; the D gene is possibly TRBD1 (5 bases). This CDR3 is 13 amino acids long. Germline values: CDR1 GTSNPN, CDR2 SVGIG (reference sequence). The V gene lost 6 bases and the J gene lost 5 bases, with 17 bases spanning the gap. In DNA, the CDR3 is TGTGCCTGTGCGCTTCAGGGTCTGCACGAGCAGTACTTC. Protein sequence: CACALQGLHEQYF. Filled out from reference TRBV30 and TRBJ2-7, the complete variable domain reads SQTIHQWPATLVQPVGSPLSLECTVEGTSNPNLYWYRQAAGRGLQLLFYSVGIGQISSEVPQNLSASRPQDRQFILSSKKLLLSDSGFYLCACALQGLHEQYFGPGTRLTVT.

The chain employs TRBV18 and TRBJ1-2; D call uncertain. The V gene lost 2 bases and the J gene lost 1 base, with 5 bases spanning the gap. The CDR3 is made up of 13 amino acids. The germline gives CDR1 KGHSH, CDR2 LQKENI. The CDR3 protein is CASSPASNYGYTF. Here the CDR3 DNA reads TGTGCCAGCTCACCAGCCAGTAACTATGGCTACACCTTC.

This clone has only a few counts. The chain couples TRBV9 to TRBJ2-3; a weak D match, TRBD1 (5 bases). From germline, CDR1 is SGDLS and CDR2 YYNGEE. V lost 4 bases and J lost 6, with 15 bases in between. This CDR3 contains 14 residues. CDR3 coding DNA: TGTGCCAGCAGCCCCTGGCAGGGTAGGGATACGCAGTATTTT. This encodes CASSPWQGRDTQYF. Looking up the rest from reference TRBV9 and TRBJ2-3 gives the full variable domain: DSGVTQTPKHLITATGQRVTLRCSPRSGDLSVYWYQQSLDQGLQFLIQYYNGEERAKGNILERFSAQQFPDLHSELNLSSLELGDSALYFCASSPWQGRDTQYFGPGTRLTVL.

The chain recombines TRBV29-1 with TRBJ2-7; TRBD2 agrees at 8 bases. Germline V gene data show CDR1 as SQVTM and CDR2 as ANQGSEA. The CDR3 runs to 13 residues. J was trimmed by 0 bases and V by 7 bases; bases with no gene match: 5. The CDR3 here is CSALSGSSYEQYF. The DNA for the CDR3 is TGCAGCGCCTTGAGCGGGAGCTCCTACGAGCAGTACTTC.

The chain carries TRBV18 and TRBJ2-1, with TRBD2 matching 7 bases. The CDR3 has 13 amino acids. Germline CDR1 and CDR2: KGHSH and LQKENI. V was pared by 0 bases and J by 9 bases, with 2 bases of the junction left unmatched. CDR3 protein: CASSPPKRGEQFF. In nucleotides, the CDR3 is TGTGCCAGCTCACCACCGAAGCGGGGTGAGCAGTTCTTC. The whole variable domain, remainder taken from reference TRBV18 and TRBJ2-1, is NAGVMQNPRHLVRRRGQEARLRCSPMKGHSHVYWYRQLPEEGLKFMVYLQKENIIDESGMPKERFSAEFPKEGPSILRIQQVVRGDSAAYFCASSPPKRGEQFFGPGTRLTVL.

This clone was observed a handful of times. The rearrangement uses TRBV6-6 and TRBJ2-7; perhaps TRBD1 as D (6 bases). V lost 6 bases and J lost 0, with 12 bases in between. The germline V gene has CDR1 MNHNY and CDR2 SVGAGI (reference sequence). The CDR3 consists of 14 residues. CDR3: CASRPDRFSYEQYF. CDR3 sequence (DNA): TGTGCCAGCAGACCCGACAGGTTCTCCTACGAGCAGTACTTC.

The sample holds one count of this clone. V usage is TRBV13 and J usage is TRBJ2-3, with TRBD2 identical over 7 bases. The germline V gene has CDR1 PRHDT and CDR2 FYEKMQ (reference sequence). The CDR3 loop spans 16 amino acids. Germline trimming cut 4 bases from V and 4 bases from J; bases unmatched to any gene: 11. CDR3 in DNA: TGTGCCAGCAGCTGGGAGTGGGGGGGTGGGCCAGATACGCAGTATTTT. This encodes CASSWEWGGGPDTQYF.

V and J are TRBV7-9 and TRBJ2-2, with D perhaps matching TRBD1 (6 bases). The V end was cut by 7 bases, the J end by 2 bases, with 14 bases between. The germline V gene has CDR1 SEHNR and CDR2 FQNEAQ (reference sequence). The CDR3 has 15 amino acids. The CDR3 sequence: CASKTDRINTGELFF. For the CDR3, the DNA is TGTGCCAGCAAAACCGACAGGATAAACACCGGGGAGCTGTTTTTT.

The DNA of the CDR3 is TGTGCCAGCAGCTTAATGGGACAGGGTGACGCTTTCTTT. Protein product: CASSLMGQGDAFF. The chain has TRBV7-3 and TRBJ1-1; 9 nucleotides match TRBD1. V shed 1 base and J 11 bases; nucleotides not matched to a gene: 5. Per the germline V gene, CDR1 is SGHTA and CDR2 is FQGTGA. This CDR3 has 13 residues.